These T cell receptor beta chains were read from a single sample in a study of blood T cell repertoires in COVID-19. TCRdb's table, derived via immunoSEQ multiplex PCR, lists solely in-frame clones and lacks some. The sample holds tens of thousands of clones, approximately 80% seen once. The source material was peripheral blood. The receptors here all came from a woman between 50 and 59 years old with active or convalescent COVID-19. CDR3s include the opening cysteine and the closing phenylalanine or tryptophan. The order of the fields is CDR3 DNA, CDR3 protein, clone size, D gene, J gene, V gene. A D gene is named only where the DNA matches it firmly. The size field is filled for only some rows; it gives once, few, many or a size class.

DNA: TGTGCCAGCAGTTACTCTTCCTTCCGAGGTGAGCAGTTCTTC
CDR3: CASSYSSFRGEQFF
size: few
D: .
J: TRBJ2-1
V: TRBV6-5

DNA: TGCGCCAGCAGCTTGAGGCAGGCAGGGTCGAACACTGAAGCTTTCTTT
CDR3: CASSLRQAGSNTEAFF
size: .
D: .
J: TRBJ1-1
V: TRBV5-1

DNA: TGTGCCAGCAGCTTGGAACTGCACTCTGGGGCCAACGTCCTGACTTTC
CDR3: CASSLELHSGANVLTF
size: .
D: .
J: TRBJ2-6
V: TRBV5-8

DNA: TGTGCCAGCAGCAAATTGGGGGGGAGCTCCTACAATGAGCAGTTCTTC
CDR3: CASSKLGGSSYNEQFF
size: .
D: .
J: TRBJ2-1
V: TRBV21-1

DNA: TGTGCCAGCAGCTTAGCCCGCGTGACAGGGAAGGGCGAAAAACTGTTTTTT
CDR3: CASSLARVTGKGEKLFF
size: .
D: TRBD1
J: TRBJ1-4
V: TRBV7-8

DNA: TGTGCCAGCAGTTACTCGTCGGGGCGGGAGAGCGAGCAGTACTTC
CDR3: CASSYSSGRESEQYF
size: once
D: TRBD2
J: TRBJ2-7
V: TRBV6-6

DNA: TGTGCCAGCAGTGAGGCGGGATCCTACGAGCAGTACTTC
CDR3: CASSEAGSYEQYF
size: .
D: .
J: TRBJ2-7
V: TRBV6-1

DNA: TGTGCCAGCAGCCAGGGACAGGGGGCTGCTGGCTACACCTTC
CDR3: CASSQGQGAAGYTF
size: .
D: TRBD1
J: TRBJ1-2
V: TRBV7-2

DNA: TGTGCCACCGTAGTTGACGAGCAGTACTTC
CDR3: CATVVDEQYF
size: .
D: .
J: TRBJ2-7
V: TRBV24-1

DNA: TGTGCCAGCAGTTCTCACGGGACAGGGGCCTACGAGCAGTACTTC
CDR3: CASSSHGTGAYEQYF
size: .
D: TRBD1
J: TRBJ2-7
V: TRBV27

DNA: TGTGCCAGCTCAGCCAGACAGGGGGACGAGCAGTACTTC
CDR3: CASSARQGDEQYF
size: .
D: TRBD1
J: TRBJ2-7
V: TRBV18

DNA: TGTGCCAGCAGTAAACAGGGGGCAGGGAGTCAGCCCCAGCATTTT
CDR3: CASSKQGAGSQPQHF
size: .
D: TRBD1
J: TRBJ1-5
V: TRBV6-1

DNA: TGTGCCAGCAGCGCCGGACTAGCGGGTTACGAGCAGTACTTC
CDR3: CASSAGLAGYEQYF
size: .
D: TRBD2
J: TRBJ2-7
V: TRBV7-8

DNA: TGTGCCAGCAGTTACAGAGGCTTTCCTAACTATGGCTACACCTTC
CDR3: CASSYRGFPNYGYTF
size: .
D: .
J: TRBJ1-2
V: TRBV6-2/TRBV6-3

DNA: TGTGCCAGCAGTTTAAGTCAGGCGAACACTGAAGCTTTCTTT
CDR3: CASSLSQANTEAFF
size: few
D: .
J: TRBJ1-1
V: TRBV27

DNA: TGTGCCAGCAGCTTAGACAACAGGGGTCCCTATGGCTACACCTTC
CDR3: CASSLDNRGPYGYTF
size: .
D: TRBD1
J: TRBJ1-2
V: TRBV7-9